Following are 17 T cell receptor beta chains from one sample sequenced in a study of blood T cell repertoires in COVID-19. The protocol was immunoSEQ multiplex PCR, while the TCRdb copy is restricted to in-frame clones and leaves out a portion. The sample has a few hundred thousand clones; approximately 80% are singletons. What was sequenced was peripheral blood. The receptors originated from a man at least 80 years old with acute or convalescent COVID-19.

This clone has a single count. V gene TRBV21-1 combines with J gene TRBJ2-7; TRBD1, the table's D call, lacks a check against the DNA. TRBV21-1 has pseudogene status. There are 16 residues in the CDR3. CDR3 protein: CASRPNNRVPGSEQYF. CDR3 nucleotides: TGTGCCAGCAGGCCTAATAACAGGGTCCCGGGCTCCGAGCAGTACTTC.

This clone was found a few times. The V and J genes are TRBV27 and TRBJ1-2; tentative D call: TRBD1 (5 bases). CDR1 is MNHEY and CDR2 is SMNVEV in the germline V gene (reference sequence). The length of the CDR3 is 13 residues. V was shortened by 6 bases and J by 3 bases, with 11 bases between the two germline ends. CDR3 in DNA: TGTGCCAGCAGAGAAGGGGCTGACTATGGCTACACCTTC. Its translation is CASREGADYGYTF.

The rearrangement links TRBV2 to TRBJ2-3; D is unresolved. Per the germline V gene, CDR1 is SNHLY and CDR2 is FYNNEI. CDR3 length: 11 amino acids. The V end lost 3 bases, the J end lost 6 bases, and 4 bases lay between the germline ends. CDR3 loop: CASSERDTQYF. In nucleotides, the CDR3 is TGTGCCAGCAGTGAGCGGGATACGCAGTATTTT.

This clone was detected once. The rearrangement uses TRBV19 and TRBJ2-5; D is possibly TRBD1 (6 bases). Germline assignment: CDR1 LNHDA and CDR2 SQIVND (reference sequence). This CDR3 has 13 residues. Between the trimmed V and J ends, which lost 6 bases and 5 bases, there was a span of 13 bases. The CDR3 spells CASRPQGVETQYF. The CDR3 coding sequence is TGTGCCAGTAGGCCACAGGGAGTGGAGACCCAGTACTTC. The complete variable domain, with remaining parts taken from reference TRBV19 and TRBJ2-5, reads DGGITQSPKYLFRKEGQNVTLSCEQNLNHDAMYWYRQDPGQGLRLIYYSQIVNDFQKGDIAEGYSVSREKKESFPLTVTSAQKNPTAFYLCASRPQGVETQYFGPGTRLLVL.

The rearrangement joins TRBV3-1 (or the pseudogene TRBV3-2) to TRBJ1-1; D may be TRBD1 (6 bases). In germline, CDR1 is LGHDT, CDR2 YNNKEL (reference sequence). This CDR3 is built from 16 residues. V lost 1 base to trimming and J lost 4 bases, with 16 bases between them. In DNA, the CDR3 is TGTGCCAGCAGCCAAGGGGACGGGACATGGGGCACTGAAGCTTTCTTT. Its protein product is CASSQGDGTWGTEAFF.

This sequence joins TRBV30 and TRBJ1-2; 7 nucleotides align to TRBD1. This CDR3 spans 13 amino acids. Germline V gene lookup returns CDR1 GTSNPN and CDR2 SVGIG (reference sequence). V dropped 4 bases and J dropped 4; count of bases not matched to a gene: 6. The CDR3 region is CAWTEGGGYGYTF. The CDR3 nucleotides read TGTGCCTGGACGGAAGGGGGCGGCTATGGCTACACCTTC.

V usage is TRBV3-1 (or the pseudogene TRBV3-2) and J usage is TRBJ1-2; TRBD1 matches 7 bases. There are 16 residues in the CDR3. The J segment lost 8 bases and the V segment lost 0 bases, leaving 12 bases of the junction unmatched. Germline loops: CDR1 LGHDT, CDR2 YNNKEL (reference sequence). The CDR3 region has the DNA TGTGCCAGCAGCCAAGATTGGAGACAGGGCAGAGGAGGCTACACCTTC. Translation gives CASSQDWRQGRGGYTF.

The V call is TRBV10-3, the J call TRBJ1-1; D is undetermined. The CDR3 contains 13 residues. CDR1 and CDR2 (germline): ENHRY, SYGVKD. V was clipped by 8 bases and J by 1 base, with 11 bases between them. The CDR3 nucleotides are TGTGCCATCGTACCGGGATCGAACACTGAAGCTTTCTTT. Translation: CAIVPGSNTEAFF.

V is TRBV6-5 and J is TRBJ2-7; D is undetermined. V was shortened by 4 bases and J by 7 bases, with 8 bases between the two germline ends. Germline CDR1 and CDR2: MNHEY and SVGAGI. The CDR3 contains 11 residues. The CDR3 sequence: CASSSLSEQYF. The CDR3 DNA reads TGTGCCAGCAGTTCTCTCTCGGAGCAGTACTTC.

This clone occurred once. This chain connects TRBV29-1 to TRBJ2-5; TRBD1 matches at 10 bases. Germline CDR1 is SQVTM and CDR2 is ANQGSEA. The trim removed 8 bases at V and 5 bases at J, leaving 5 bases unmatched. There are 12 residues in the CDR3. As DNA, the CDR3 is TGCAGCTTTGGACAGGGGGGGGAGACCCAGTACTTC. Translating it yields CSFGQGGETQYF.

The chain joins TRBV25-1 to TRBJ1-1; weak D call: TRBD1 (6 bases). This CDR3 spans 14 amino acids. Germline values: CDR1 MGHDK, CDR2 SYGVNS. V lost 8 bases, J lost 4 bases, and 17 bases lay in between. The chain's CDR3 is CASVPVGTSTEAFF. The CDR3 coding sequence is TGTGCCAGCGTCCCGGTAGGGACAAGCACTGAAGCTTTCTTT.

This chain's CDR3 is CASSPEGIFVFF. CDR3 nucleotide sequence: TGTGCCAGCAGCCCGGAGGGTATTTTTGTGTTCTTC. The V call is TRBV3-1 (or the pseudogene TRBV3-2), the J call TRBJ2-1, with D perhaps matching TRBD2 (6 bases). From germline, CDR1 is LGHDT and CDR2 YNNKEL (reference sequence). The ends were cut back, 4 bases at V and 15 bases at J, with 16 bases in the middle. The length of the CDR3 is 12 residues.

The genes are TRBV6-5 and TRBJ2-1; TRBD1 aligns across 12 bases. Germline V CDR1 and CDR2: MNHEY, SVGAGI. V was pared by 6 bases and J by 8 bases, with 8 bases of the junction left unmatched. The CDR3 spans 15 residues. CDR3 in amino acids: CASSGRDRGQDEQFF. Written as DNA, the CDR3 is TGTGCCAGCAGCGGCCGGGACAGGGGGCAGGATGAGCAGTTCTTC.

The chain joins TRBV27 to TRBJ1-6; D remains unclear. Germline V CDR1 and CDR2: MNHEY, SMNVEV (reference sequence). The V end was cut by 2 bases, the J end by 0 bases, with 11 bases between. The CDR3 length is 17 residues. The CDR3 nucleotides are TGTGCCAGCAGTTTAAGAGGGCCAAGCTCCTATAATTCACCCCTCCACTTT. Protein product: CASSLRGPSSYNSPLHF.

This clone was seen more than once but under ten times. V is TRBV28 and J is TRBJ1-5, with D unclear. The CDR3 runs 16 residues. The V end was cut by 3 bases, the J end by 1 base, with 13 bases between. From germline, CDR1 is MDHEN and CDR2 SYDVKM. The CDR3 spells CASSFGVVVSNQPQHF. The CDR3 coding sequence is TGTGCCAGCAGTTTCGGGGTTGTCGTAAGCAATCAGCCCCAGCATTTT.

The rearrangement links TRBV5-4 to TRBJ1-2; 9 bases map to TRBD1. The CDR3 consists of 15 residues. V dropped 1 base and J dropped 4; count of bases not matched to a gene: 5. CDR1 and CDR2 (germline): SGHNT, YYREEE (reference sequence). Written as DNA, the CDR3 is TGTGCCAGCAGCTTGACAGGGGGCGCGGGCTATGGCTACACCTTC. Its translation is CASSLTGGAGYGYTF. The full variable domain, its missing parts supplied by reference TRBV5-4 and TRBJ1-2, is ETGVTQSPTHLIKTRGQQVTLRCSSQSGHNTVSWYQQALGQGPQFIFQYYREEENGRGNFPPRFSGLQFPNYSSELNVNALELDDSALYLCASSLTGGAGYGYTFGSGTRLTVV.

The chain is built from TRBV7-8 and TRBJ2-1, with 9 bases lining up with TRBD2. V shed 5 bases, J shed 7 bases, and the junction held 6 bases outside the gene matches. This CDR3 has 14 residues. CDR1 and CDR2 from the germline V gene are SGHVS and FQNEAQ. The CDR3 loop reads CASSQSGRLNEQFF. The DNA of the CDR3 is TGTGCCAGCAGCCAGAGCGGGAGGCTTAATGAGCAGTTCTTC.